This T cell receptor beta chain comes out of a study of blood T cell repertoires in COVID-19. Study in general: Sites across the United States, Italy and Spain contributed samples from acute and convalescent COVID-19. T cells, B-cell-depleted T cells, or PBMCs provided the cDNA or gDNA that served as material.

This CDR3 has 13 amino acids. The germline V gene encodes CDR1 SGHKS and CDR2 YYEKEE (reference sequence). Trimming removed 4 bases from V and 6 bases from J, with 13 bases in between. As handled by the study authors: It was from reference gene primer amplification that nucleated cell counts were estimated. Measured with immunoSEQ multiplex PCR; TCRdb has only the in-frame clones, and not every one. That table furnishes V, J and clone size, whereas the DNA furnished D and trimming. The sample holds about 190,000 clones, more than 85% seen once. The chain couples TRBV5-5 to TRBJ1-2, with D uncertain. Sequencing used peripheral blood. The source of this sequence is a young man with acute or convalescent COVID-19. The CDR3 reads CASSPEGGNGYTF. CDR3 nucleotides: TGTGCCAGCAGCCCCGAGGGCGGGAATGGCTACACCTTC.